This TCR beta chain was recovered during a study of T cells in Graves' hyperthyroidism and ophthalmopathy. General study results and limits: Blood shared most expanded thyroid clonotypes above 0.001. Ophthalmopathy stood apart from stable hyperthyroidism in a 13 V-J model.

Ophthalmopathy cases scored 3 or more on the Clinical Activity Score and 4 or more on NOSPECS grade, with duration below 3 months. The source material, RNA transcripts, was used to amplify TCR beta CDR3 regions. The HTBI set primed first-round TCR CDR3 RT-PCR. TCRdb called the multiplex PCR reads again in MiXCR, with one record for every CDR3 protein. The sample lists hundreds of thousands of distinct CDR3 sequences; roughly 24% were seen once. This clonotype was seen ten or more times. Its specificity is not known. The V gene end was trimmed by 4 bases and the J gene end by 3 bases; junction bases not matched to a gene: 7. Germline CDR1 and CDR2: SNHLY and FYNNEI. This CDR3 has 15 residues.

What was sequenced was blood. The chain is built from TRBV2 and TRBJ1-1, with 8 bases fitting TRBD1. The receptor comes from a woman aged 25 to 39 with Graves' ophthalmopathy. The CDR3 loop is CASSGRTGRYTEAFF. The DNA for the CDR3 is TGTGCCAGCAGTGGCCGGACAGGGAGGTACACTGAAGCTTTCTTT.